A selection of T cell receptor beta chains follows, all from one sample in a study of tumor-infiltrating lymphocytes in localized non-small cell lung cancer. Sequencing used immunoSEQ multiplex PCR; TCRdb keeps in-frame clones, though not all of them. The sample shows about 2,700 clones, about 62% of them seen only once. Sequencing was performed on uninvolved lung tissue not adjacent to the tumor. Every receptor here comes from a human donor with non-small cell lung cancer. CDR3s include the opening cysteine and the closing phenylalanine or tryptophan. The order of the fields is CDR3 protein, CDR3 DNA, J gene, clone size, V gene, D gene. The D gene is left open where the match is weak. Size is stated for part of the rows, as once, few or many counts, or as a class when the clone is expanded.

CASSYQTYEQYF,TGTGCCAGCAGCTACCAGACCTACGAGCAGTACTTC,TRBJ2-7,NA,TRBV5-5,NA
CASSTGGRLETQYF,TGTGCCAGCAGTACTGGGGGAAGACTAGAGACCCAGTACTTC,TRBJ2-5,few,TRBV28,NA
CASSSLRTPYEQYF,TGTGCCAGCAGCTCGTTGCGGACCCCCTACGAGCAGTACTTC,TRBJ2-7,NA,TRBV5-4,NA
CASSQQKNTEAFF,TGCGCCAGCAGCCAACAGAAGAACACTGAAGCTTTCTTT,TRBJ1-1,few,TRBV5-1,NA
CSVLLTNEKLFF,TGCAGCGTTCTTTTAACTAATGAAAAACTGTTTTTT,TRBJ1-4,few,TRBV29-1,NA
CASSSLTGSTEAFF,TGTGCCAGCAGCTCCCTAACCGGGAGCACTGAAGCTTTCTTT,TRBJ1-1,NA,TRBV5-6,NA
CASSTPQGFYNSPLHF,TGTGCCAGCAGCACGCCACAGGGCTTCTATAATTCACCCCTCCACTTT,TRBJ1-6,NA,TRBV7-8,NA
CASSPTSSGNQPQHF,TGTGCCAGCAGCCCTACATCGTCGGGCAATCAGCCCCAGCATTTT,TRBJ1-5,NA,TRBV7-9,NA
CASSSRTSPRETQYF,TGTGCCAGCAGTTCCAGAACTAGTCCTCGAGAGACCCAGTACTTC,TRBJ2-5,NA,TRBV28,NA
CSVEGASGANVLTF,TGCAGCGTTGAAGGAGCCTCTGGGGCCAACGTCCTGACTTTC,TRBJ2-6,NA,TRBV29-1,NA
CASSYKASVNTEAFF,TGTGCCAGCAGTTACAAAGCCAGCGTCAACACTGAAGCTTTCTTT,TRBJ1-1,NA,TRBV6-5,NA
CSAREGETQYF,TGCAGTGCTAGAGAAGGGGAGACCCAGTACTTC,TRBJ2-5,NA,TRBV20-1,NA
CASSLPQGTQFF,TGTGCCAGCAGCTTACCTCAGGGAACCCAGTTCTTC,TRBJ2-1,NA,TRBV7-6,NA
CSVKTSGGISEQYF,TGCAGCGTGAAGACTAGCGGGGGAATTTCCGAGCAGTACTTC,TRBJ2-7,NA,TRBV29-1,TRBD2
CASSLGAPGNTEAFF,TGTGCCAGCAGCTTAGGGGCTCCTGGGAACACTGAAGCTTTCTTT,TRBJ1-1,NA,TRBV7-8,NA
CASSISGPIPHYEQYF,TGTGCCAGTAGTATATCAGGGCCCATTCCTCACTACGAGCAGTACTTC,TRBJ2-7,few,TRBV19,NA
CAWSGSPGPNRDTIYF,TGTGCCTGGAGCGGATCTCCGGGACCCAATAGAGACACCATATATTTT,TRBJ1-3,NA,TRBV30,NA
CASSPGAGGGTRSETQYF,TGTGCCAGCAGTCCTGGGGCAGGGGGAGGCACACGGTCGGAGACCCAGTACTTC,TRBJ2-5,NA,TRBV2,NA
CASSEGEVFKETQYF,TGTGCCAGCAGCGAGGGGGAGGTGTTCAAAGAGACCCAGTACTTC,TRBJ2-5,NA,TRBV9,NA